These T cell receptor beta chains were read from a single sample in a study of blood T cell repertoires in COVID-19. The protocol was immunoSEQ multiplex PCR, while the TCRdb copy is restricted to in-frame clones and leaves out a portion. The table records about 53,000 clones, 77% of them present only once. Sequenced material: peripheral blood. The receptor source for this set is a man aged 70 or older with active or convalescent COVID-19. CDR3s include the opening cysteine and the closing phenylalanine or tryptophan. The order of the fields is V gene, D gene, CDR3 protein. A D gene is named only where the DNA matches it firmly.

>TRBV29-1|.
CSVTNGGSNQPQHF
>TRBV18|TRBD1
CASSTDRGPSSPLHF
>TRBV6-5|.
CASSQNWGDTEAFF
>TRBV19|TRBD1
CASSTGTGARGYTF
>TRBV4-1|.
CASSSKMAGLSTDTQYF
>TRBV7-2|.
CASSPWQSKEAFF
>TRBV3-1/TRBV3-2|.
CASSQVVSTGELFF
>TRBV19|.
CASSMVQGHTEAFF
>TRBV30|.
CAWSRGGSGEAFF
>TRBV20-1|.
CSASSSLSYNEQFF
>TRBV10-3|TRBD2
CAISPRGGDTGELFF
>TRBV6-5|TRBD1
CASRPRGRLGTEAFF
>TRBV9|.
CASRGDSGNTIYF
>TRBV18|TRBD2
CATSAAGVQETQYF
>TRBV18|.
CASSPGQPLNTEAFF
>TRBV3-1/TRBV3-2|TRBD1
CASSSWTGRGETQYF
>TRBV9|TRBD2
CASSPGTRNYEQYF